This section outlines one T cell receptor (beta chain) sequence together with its context. Its antigen remains unidentified. TCRdb's table, derived via immunoSEQ multiplex PCR, lists solely in-frame clones and lacks some. The repertoire includes some 150,000 clones, 90% to 95% of them detected once, and 2.6% sits in the top ten. This sample was taken from a study of T cell responses to AZD1222 COVID-19 vaccine. Whole-study findings and limits: Reportedly, close to half of spike-specific TCRs are directed against unmutated variant regions.

The CDR3 contains 15 residues. The germline V and J ends were trimmed by 0 bases and 6 bases, with 14 bases remaining between them. The V gene's germline CDR1 is MGHRA and CDR2 YSYEKL. The sample consisted of peripheral blood, taken on day 0 of AZD1222 vaccination. This clonotype was sampled from an adult in good health. V usage is TRBV4-1 and J usage is TRBJ1-1; perhaps TRBD1 as D (6 bases). Here the CDR3 reads CASSQEEGGGSEAFF. Here the CDR3 DNA reads TGCGCCAGCAGCCAAGAGGAGGGAGGGGGTTCTGAAGCTTTCTTT.